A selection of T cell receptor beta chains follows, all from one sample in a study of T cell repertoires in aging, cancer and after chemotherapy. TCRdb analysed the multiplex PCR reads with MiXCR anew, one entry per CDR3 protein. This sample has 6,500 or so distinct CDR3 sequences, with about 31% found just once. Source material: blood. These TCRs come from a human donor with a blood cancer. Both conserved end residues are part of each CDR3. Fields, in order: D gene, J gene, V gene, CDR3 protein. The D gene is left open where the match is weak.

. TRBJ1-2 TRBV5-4 CASSLVSGGDYGYTF
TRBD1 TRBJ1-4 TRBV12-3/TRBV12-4 CASSQGQPYEKLFF
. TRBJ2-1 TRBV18 CASSPQNRDHEQFF
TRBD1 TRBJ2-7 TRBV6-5 CASSRQGSTEQYF
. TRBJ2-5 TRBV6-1 CASSTRHRGEETQYF
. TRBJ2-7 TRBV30 CAWSKAQGFHEQYF
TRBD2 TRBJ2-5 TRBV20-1 CSAGTMGTQYF
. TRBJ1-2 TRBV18 CASSPMEVNYGYTF
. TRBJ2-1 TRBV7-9 CASSRPPGRRAYNEQFF
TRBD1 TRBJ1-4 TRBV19 CASSRTGESEKLFF
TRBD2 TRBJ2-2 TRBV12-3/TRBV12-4 CASSREGNTGELFF
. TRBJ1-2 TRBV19 CASSIRDGNYGYTF
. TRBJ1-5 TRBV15 CATQGARGNQPQHF
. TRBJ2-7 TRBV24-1 CATSGVGVHEQYF
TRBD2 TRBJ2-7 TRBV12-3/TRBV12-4 CASSPSGGPLEQYF
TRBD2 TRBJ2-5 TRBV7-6 CASRFATSGDNQYF
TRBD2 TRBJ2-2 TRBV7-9 CASSLSGRGELFF
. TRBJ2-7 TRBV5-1 CASSLWGAGEQYF
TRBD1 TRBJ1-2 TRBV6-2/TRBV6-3 CASRQTGTNYGYTF
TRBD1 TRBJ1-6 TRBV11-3 CASSRMTGPLHF
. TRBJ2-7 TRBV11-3 CASRHKTNKGEQYF
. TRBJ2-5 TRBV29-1 CSVRGLMKETQYF
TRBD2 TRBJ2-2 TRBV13 CASSFYGLAGNTGELFF
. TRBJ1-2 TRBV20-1 CSVPRTYGYTF